This T cell receptor beta chain was captured by sequencing in a study of shared clonotypes between healthy human individuals. The data were produced by immunoSEQ multiplex PCR, yet TCRdb's version contains in-frame clones alone and is incomplete. The sample records more than 2 million clones, around 93% being singletons. In the naive CD8 group, cells lacked CD45RO and were positively selected for CCR7, so terminally differentiated effector memory CD45RA+ cells were left out. There are 15 residues in the CDR3. Trimming took off 0 bases at V and 5 bases at J, with 14 bases between the two ends. Germline lookup yields CDR1 SEHNR and CDR2 FQNEAQ (reference sequence).

This sequence joins TRBV7-9 and TRBJ2-7; D uncertain. This receptor was identified in a man between 18 and 35 years old in good health. Some clones in this sample may be carry-over from other donors' samples. Sequences were obtained from naive CD8+ T cells from PBMCs. The CDR3 loop reads CASSLARSAQHEQYF. CDR3 nucleotides: TGTGCCAGCAGCTTAGCGCGATCGGCCCAGCACGAGCAGTACTTC. The variable domain in full, completed from reference TRBV7-9 and TRBJ2-7, reads DTGVSQNPRHKITKRGQNVTFRCDPISEHNRLYWYRQTLGQGPEFLTYFQNEAQLEKSRLLSDRFSAERPKGSFSTLEIQRTEQGDSAMYLCASSLARSAQHEQYFGPGTRLTVT.